These T cell receptor beta chains were read from a single sample in a study of response to subunit inactivated influenza vaccine. MiXCR, applied by TCRdb to the RT-PCR reads, yields one record per CDR3 protein. The sample includes roughly 760,000 distinct CDR3 sequences, approximately 21% of them seen just once. The material was PBMCs from blood, obtained 5 days after vaccination. The receptors stem from a man aged 50 to 59 who received an inactivated influenza vaccine. CDR3s include the opening cysteine and the closing phenylalanine or tryptophan. Each record gives: J gene, D gene, clone size, V gene, CDR3 protein, CDR3 DNA. A D gene is named only where the DNA matches it firmly. Clone size is not always given. Where it is, it says once, few, many or a class for expanded clones.

TRBJ2-2 | . | . | TRBV6-2/TRBV6-3 | CATRWQMIGEGGELFF | TGTGCCACCCGGTGGCAAATGATCGGGGAAGGCGGGGAGCTGTTTTTT
TRBJ1-1 | . | . | TRBV20-1 | CSEQRNTEAFF | TGCAGTGAGCAGAGGAACACTGAAGCTTTCTTT
TRBJ2-3 | TRBD1 | many | TRBV5-1 | CASSSRPGTGVTDTQYF | TGCGCCAGCAGCTCCCGGCCTGGGACAGGGGTGACAGATACGCAGTATTTT
TRBJ2-2 | TRBD2 | few | TRBV18 | CASSEWTSGANTGELFF | TGTGCCAGCTCAGAGTGGACTAGCGGGGCGAACACCGGGGAGCTGTTTTTT
TRBJ1-1 | TRBD1 | . | TRBV12-3/TRBV12-4 | CASSITGGATEAFF | TGTGCCAGCAGTATCACAGGGGGCGCGACTGAAGCTTTCTTT
TRBJ1-6 | . | few | TRBV4-2 | CASSQAWDEYNSPLHF | TGTGCCAGCAGCCAAGCGTGGGACGAATATAATTCACCCCTCCACTTT
TRBJ2-7 | TRBD2 | many | TRBV6-5 | CASSLTSGSTSEQYF | TGTGCCAGCAGTTTGACTAGCGGGAGCACCAGCGAGCAGTACTTC
TRBJ1-2 | . | . | TRBV5-1 | CASSDNRDGYTF | TGCGCCAGCAGCGACAACAGGGATGGCTACACCTTC
TRBJ2-7 | . | many | TRBV7-8 | CASSSQTYEQYF | TGTGCCAGCAGCTCCCAGACGTACGAGCAGTACTTC
TRBJ2-1 | . | few | TRBV28 | CASSPKGRRAYSYNEQFF | TGTGCCAGCAGTCCAAAGGGGCGGAGGGCTTACTCCTACAATGAGCAGTTCTTC
TRBJ1-1 | . | few | TRBV28 | CASREGNTEAFF | TGTGCCAGCAGGGAGGGAAACACTGAAGCTTTCTTT
TRBJ2-4 | TRBD1 | . | TRBV6-4 | CASSETGERDIQYF | TGTGCCAGCAGTGAGACAGGGGAAAGGGACATTCAGTACTTC
TRBJ2-1 | TRBD2 | few | TRBV7-9 | CATMDSGRGYNEQFF | TGTGCCACCATGGATAGCGGGAGGGGTTACAATGAGCAGTTCTTC
TRBJ2-4 | TRBD1 | . | TRBV11-2 | CASSRNRDRVDKNIQYF | TGTGCCAGCAGCCGAAACCGGGACAGGGTTGACAAAAACATTCAGTACTTC
TRBJ1-6 | . | few | TRBV20-1 | CSARARNTANSPLHF | TGCAGTGCTAGAGCGCGGAACACAGCAAATTCACCCCTCCACTTT
TRBJ2-5 | . | . | TRBV7-2 | CASSQVLETQYF | TGTGCCAGCAGCCAAGTGTTAGAGACCCAGTACTTC
TRBJ2-1 | TRBD1 | few | TRBV12-3/TRBV12-4 | CASSLRGQGLLEQFF | TGTGCCAGCAGTCTGCGGGGACAGGGGTTGTTGGAGCAGTTCTTC
TRBJ2-5 | . | . | TRBV10-3 | CASNDYNGETQYF | TGTGCCTCTAACGACTATAACGGAGAGACCCAGTACTTC
TRBJ2-7 | TRBD2 | many | TRBV4-3 | CASSPRLAGLSSYEQYF | TGCGCCAGCAGCCCGAGACTAGCGGGCCTGAGCTCCTACGAGCAGTACTTC
TRBJ2-1 | . | . | TRBV5-6 | CASSYRGTSYNEQFF | TGTGCCAGCTCCTACCGGGGCACTTCCTACAATGAGCAGTTCTTC
TRBJ2-3 | . | few | TRBV24-1 | CATSDLPRTGRRGTQYF | TGTGCCACCAGTGATTTACCACGGACGGGGAGGAGAGGTACGCAGTATTTT
TRBJ2-7 | . | many | TRBV12-3/TRBV12-4 | CASSSLQRLQYF | TGTGCCAGCAGTTCCCTTCAGAGGCTGCAGTACTTC
TRBJ2-7 | . | . | TRBV11-3 | CASSLSGNRGYEQYF | TGTGCCAGCAGCCTATCGGGGAATAGGGGCTACGAGCAGTACTTC
TRBJ2-5 | TRBD2 | few | TRBV7-8 | CASSLASGETQYF | TGTGCCAGCAGCTTAGCTAGCGGGGAGACCCAGTACTTC
TRBJ2-2 | . | . | TRBV7-8 | CASSLAGWNTGELFF | TGTGCCAGCAGCTTAGCGGGGTGGAACACCGGGGAGCTGTTTTTT
TRBJ2-1 | TRBD2 | . | TRBV10-3 | CAISGTSGNNEQFF | TGTGCCATCAGCGGGACTAGCGGAAACAATGAGCAGTTCTTC
TRBJ2-3 | . | . | TRBV5-5 | CASSRDPSTDTQYF | TGTGCCAGCAGCCGGGACCCCTCCACAGATACGCAGTATTTT
TRBJ2-7 | TRBD2 | . | TRBV5-1 | CASSTGLAGISEQYF | TGCGCCAGCAGCACGGGACTAGCGGGGATAAGTGAGCAGTACTTC
TRBJ2-2 | . | few | TRBV5-1 | CASRPDSVTGELFF | TGCGCCAGCAGGCCTGACAGCGTCACCGGGGAGCTGTTTTTT
TRBJ1-5 | . | few | TRBV12-3/TRBV12-4 | CASSFSTANQPQHF | TGTGCCAGCAGTTTTTCGACCGCCAATCAGCCCCAGCATTTT
TRBJ1-6 | TRBD1 | once | TRBV7-2 | CASSFLGQGGNSPLHF | TGTGCCAGCAGCTTCCTCGGACAGGGAGGAAATTCACCCCTCCACTTT
TRBJ2-5 | TRBD1 | . | TRBV28 | CASRVDLTGRETQYF | TGTGCCAGCAGAGTTGACCTGACAGGGAGAGAGACCCAGTACTTC
TRBJ2-3 | . | . | TRBV29-1 | CSVEDPVGSTDTQYF | TGCAGCGTTGAAGACCCGGTGGGGAGCACAGATACGCAGTATTTT
TRBJ2-7 | TRBD2 | few | TRBV10-3 | CAISEGLVNGEQYF | TGTGCCATCAGTGAGGGACTAGTAAATGGTGAGCAGTACTTC
TRBJ2-2 | . | . | TRBV11-2 | CASSLGRVLSGELFF | TGTGCCAGCAGCTTAGGCAGGGTTCTGAGCGGGGAGCTGTTTTTT
TRBJ2-7 | . | . | TRBV7-9 | CASSSYNSYEQYF | TGTGCCAGCAGCTCGTACAACTCCTACGAGCAGTACTTC
TRBJ2-5 | . | . | TRBV20-1 | CSARVNAETQYF | TGCAGTGCTAGAGTGAACGCGGAGACCCAGTACTTC
TRBJ1-4 | . | . | TRBV24-1 | CATSEGTINEKLFF | TGTGCCACCAGTGAAGGGACGATCAATGAAAAACTGTTTTTT
TRBJ2-7 | TRBD1 | many | TRBV29-1 | CSVESGTVAYEQYF | TGCAGCGTTGAATCGGGGACAGTAGCCTACGAGCAGTACTTC
TRBJ2-3 | . | . | TRBV6-5 | CASSYNSGGGTDTQYF | TGTGCCAGCAGTTACAACAGCGGAGGAGGCACAGATACGCAGTATTTT
TRBJ2-1 | . | . | TRBV7-9 | CASSPTGRARRQFF | TGTGCCAGCAGCCCTACAGGCCGGGCCAGGCGGCAGTTCTTC
TRBJ2-7 | TRBD1 | . | TRBV7-8 | CASSPEGQGVFEQYF | TGTGCCAGCAGCCCGGAAGGACAGGGGGTATTCGAGCAGTACTTC